Listed below are T cell receptor beta chains from one sample, sequenced in a study of T-cell memory formation after mild COVID-19. TCRdb reanalysed the 5' RACE reads using MiXCR and keeps one entry per CDR3 protein. Here the sample spans 550,000 to 600,000 distinct CDR3 sequences, 20% to 25% being singletons. Input material: PBMCs or a T cell subset sorted from them (not recorded which). The receptors derive from an adult woman who had mild COVID-19 (a few samples of this study predate the infection). Cell type and time point are not known. CDR3s include the opening cysteine and the closing phenylalanine or tryptophan. The D gene is left open where the match is weak. A row's size may be missing; if present it is once, few, many or a size class.

D gene: TRBD2
clone size: .
V gene: TRBV12-3/TRBV12-4
J gene: TRBJ2-5
CDR3 DNA: TGTGCCAGCAGTTCCGGCGGGAGCTGGGGGGAGACCCAGTACTTC
CDR3 protein: CASSSGGSWGETQYF

D gene: .
clone size: few
V gene: TRBV21-1
J gene: TRBJ1-5
CDR3 DNA: TGTGCCAGCAGCGGACCCAGGTATCAGCCCCAGCATTTT
CDR3 protein: CASSGPRYQPQHF

D gene: .
clone size: few
V gene: TRBV7-6
J gene: TRBJ2-1
CDR3 DNA: TGTGCCAGCAGCTTACGGAGCTCTTACAATGAGCAGTTCTTC
CDR3 protein: CASSLRSSYNEQFF

D gene: .
clone size: .
V gene: TRBV20-1
J gene: TRBJ2-4
CDR3 DNA: TGCAGTGCTTCCTCGATCAGGGACAAAAACATTCAGTACTTC
CDR3 protein: CSASSIRDKNIQYF

D gene: TRBD2
clone size: .
V gene: TRBV6-2/TRBV6-3
J gene: TRBJ2-2
CDR3 DNA: TGTGCCAGCAGTTTCGGACTAGCCCCCGGGGAGCTGTTTTTT
CDR3 protein: CASSFGLAPGELFF

D gene: TRBD1
clone size: .
V gene: TRBV19
J gene: TRBJ2-3
CDR3 DNA: TGTGCCAGGCCGGACAGGGGGCGAACAGATACGCAGTATTTT
CDR3 protein: CARPDRGRTDTQYF

D gene: .
clone size: many
V gene: TRBV12-3/TRBV12-4
J gene: TRBJ2-7
CDR3 DNA: TGTGCCAGCAATCCGCAGTCCTACGAGCAGTACTTC
CDR3 protein: CASNPQSYEQYF

D gene: TRBD2
clone size: few
V gene: TRBV6-2/TRBV6-3
J gene: TRBJ2-3
CDR3 DNA: TGTGCCAGCAGTTACTCGAGACTAGCGGGAGCTGATACGCAGTATTTT
CDR3 protein: CASSYSRLAGADTQYF

D gene: TRBD1
clone size: few
V gene: TRBV9
J gene: TRBJ1-2
CDR3 DNA: TGTGCCAGCAGCGTAGCGGATCGACAGGGAGGCGGCTACACCTTC
CDR3 protein: CASSVADRQGGGYTF

D gene: .
clone size: many
V gene: TRBV6-5
J gene: TRBJ2-5
CDR3 DNA: TGTGCCAGCAGTTACTTTGACTCGTGGGAAGAGACCCAGTACTTC
CDR3 protein: CASSYFDSWEETQYF

D gene: TRBD1
clone size: .
V gene: TRBV4-2
J gene: TRBJ1-5
CDR3 DNA: TGTGCCAGCAGCCATCCGGGACAGCCCAATCAGCCCCAGCATTTT
CDR3 protein: CASSHPGQPNQPQHF

D gene: .
clone size: few
V gene: TRBV7-9
J gene: TRBJ2-7
CDR3 DNA: TGTGCCAGCAGCTTCGAGGTGGGAGCCCGTACGGAGCAGTACTTC
CDR3 protein: CASSFEVGARTEQYF

D gene: .
clone size: few
V gene: TRBV5-6
J gene: TRBJ2-5
CDR3 DNA: TGTGCGCTCAGAGGGGGGGGGGAGACCCAGTACTTC
CDR3 protein: CALRGGGETQYF

D gene: .
clone size: .
V gene: TRBV12-3/TRBV12-4
J gene: TRBJ2-7
CDR3 DNA: TGTGCCAGCAGAAATCGGGCGGGCCACGAGCAGTACTTC
CDR3 protein: CASRNRAGHEQYF

D gene: TRBD2
clone size: few
V gene: TRBV27
J gene: TRBJ2-2
CDR3 DNA: TGTGCCAGCCCTGGACTAGCGGGAAGGGAGCTGTTTTTT
CDR3 protein: CASPGLAGRELFF

D gene: .
clone size: many
V gene: TRBV12-3/TRBV12-4
J gene: TRBJ1-1
CDR3 DNA: TGTGCCAGCAGTTTTGCAGGCACTGAAGCTTTCTTT
CDR3 protein: CASSFAGTEAFF

D gene: .
clone size: .
V gene: TRBV12-3/TRBV12-4
J gene: TRBJ2-3
CDR3 DNA: TGTGCCAGCAGGCCCCGGCCGGGAGGCACAGATACGCAGTATTTT
CDR3 protein: CASRPRPGGTDTQYF

D gene: .
clone size: few
V gene: TRBV7-2
J gene: TRBJ2-3
CDR3 DNA: TGTGCCAGCAGCTTTGGGTTCCCAGATACGCAGTATTTT
CDR3 protein: CASSFGFPDTQYF

D gene: .
clone size: many
V gene: TRBV7-8
J gene: TRBJ2-1
CDR3 DNA: TGTGCCAGCAGCTTAGCATATGAGCAGTTCTTC
CDR3 protein: CASSLAYEQFF

D gene: TRBD1
clone size: .
V gene: TRBV5-1
J gene: TRBJ2-7
CDR3 DNA: TGCGCCAGCAGCCGACCGGGACAGGGGACTTCTACCGAGCAGTACTTC
CDR3 protein: CASSRPGQGTSTEQYF

D gene: .
clone size: .
V gene: TRBV29-1
J gene: TRBJ2-2
CDR3 DNA: TGCAGCGTTTACTTTATCGGGGAGCTGTTTTTT
CDR3 protein: CSVYFIGELFF

D gene: TRBD1
clone size: few
V gene: TRBV20-1
J gene: TRBJ1-5
CDR3 DNA: TGCAGTGCTAGAGTAGGCGGGACAGCAAGCAATCAGCCCCAGCATTTT
CDR3 protein: CSARVGGTASNQPQHF

D gene: TRBD2
clone size: .
V gene: TRBV20-1
J gene: TRBJ2-7
CDR3 DNA: TGCAGTGCTAGATCCTCTAGCGGGAGGACCTACGAGCAGTACTTC
CDR3 protein: CSARSSSGRTYEQYF

D gene: .
clone size: few
V gene: TRBV5-1
J gene: TRBJ1-2
CDR3 DNA: TGCGCCAGCAGATTCGACCGACAAAGGGGCCCCTATGGCTACACCTTC
CDR3 protein: CASRFDRQRGPYGYTF

D gene: .
clone size: few
V gene: TRBV5-1
J gene: TRBJ1-5
CDR3 DNA: TGCGCCAGCAGCACGGGGAGTAGCAATCAGCCCCAGCATTTT
CDR3 protein: CASSTGSSNQPQHF

D gene: .
clone size: .
V gene: TRBV7-9
J gene: TRBJ2-3
CDR3 DNA: TGTGCCAGCAGCTTAATCCCGGGCGAGGCGCAGTATTTT
CDR3 protein: CASSLIPGEAQYF

D gene: .
clone size: .
V gene: TRBV6-1
J gene: TRBJ1-5
CDR3 DNA: TGTGCCAGCAGCCTAATACGGAGGGGGGGCAGCAATCAGCCCCAGCATTTT
CDR3 protein: CASSLIRRGGSNQPQHF

D gene: TRBD2
clone size: .
V gene: TRBV20-1
J gene: TRBJ2-3
CDR3 DNA: TGCAGTGCAACCGACCCCAGCGGGAGCGGCACAGATACGCAGTATTTT
CDR3 protein: CSATDPSGSGTDTQYF

D gene: .
clone size: .
V gene: TRBV11-2
J gene: TRBJ2-5
CDR3 DNA: TGTGCCAGCAGCTTCGTTGGGGATGGGACCCAGTACTTC
CDR3 protein: CASSFVGDGTQYF

D gene: .
clone size: few
V gene: TRBV12-3/TRBV12-4
J gene: TRBJ1-2
CDR3 DNA: TGTGCCAGCAGTTTCGGCTTACGGTCCACAGTGACTGGGGGATACACCTTC
CDR3 protein: CASSFGLRSTVTGGYTF

D gene: .
clone size: .
V gene: TRBV18
J gene: TRBJ2-1
CDR3 DNA: TGTGCCAGCTCACCACGGGTCGGGGTTGCTTACAATGAGCAGTTCTTC
CDR3 protein: CASSPRVGVAYNEQFF

D gene: TRBD1
clone size: few
V gene: TRBV24-1
J gene: TRBJ2-5
CDR3 DNA: TGTGCCACCAGTGATTACGGGACAGGCGGGACGGAGACCCAGTACTTC
CDR3 protein: CATSDYGTGGTETQYF

D gene: .
clone size: .
V gene: TRBV7-9
J gene: TRBJ2-7
CDR3 DNA: TGTGCCAGCAGCTTAACCCGGAATCAGTACTTC
CDR3 protein: CASSLTRNQYF

D gene: .
clone size: many
V gene: TRBV5-6
J gene: TRBJ2-2
CDR3 DNA: TGTGCCAGCAGCTTAGGATCAGGCACCGGGGAGCTGTTTTTT
CDR3 protein: CASSLGSGTGELFF

D gene: .
clone size: .
V gene: TRBV12-3/TRBV12-4
J gene: TRBJ1-5
CDR3 DNA: TGTGCCAGCAGTTTTCACCAGAGCAATCAGCCCCAGCATTTT
CDR3 protein: CASSFHQSNQPQHF

D gene: TRBD2
clone size: few
V gene: TRBV5-4
J gene: TRBJ2-5
CDR3 DNA: TGTGCCAGCAGCCCCGGTAGCGGGGGGGCTCGAGAGACCCAGTACTTC
CDR3 protein: CASSPGSGGARETQYF

D gene: TRBD2
clone size: .
V gene: TRBV7-2
J gene: TRBJ2-2
CDR3 DNA: TGTGCCAGCAGCTTGGGGACTAGCGGGAGTTACGGCGGGGATCTGTTTTTT
CDR3 protein: CASSLGTSGSYGGDLFF

D gene: TRBD2
clone size: .
V gene: TRBV20-1
J gene: TRBJ2-3
CDR3 DNA: TGCAGTGCTAGAGGAGTGTTAGCGGGGGGCCCAGATACGCAGTATTTT
CDR3 protein: CSARGVLAGGPDTQYF

D gene: .
clone size: few
V gene: TRBV11-2
J gene: TRBJ1-1
CDR3 DNA: TGTGCCAGCAGCTTAGATCGTTGGGGGGGTGCGAACACTGAAGCTTTCTTT
CDR3 protein: CASSLDRWGGANTEAFF

D gene: TRBD1
clone size: .
V gene: TRBV19
J gene: TRBJ2-1
CDR3 DNA: TGTGCCAGTAGTATTGACAGGGGTTATGAGCAGTTCTTC
CDR3 protein: CASSIDRGYEQFF

D gene: .
clone size: .
V gene: TRBV6-5
J gene: TRBJ1-5
CDR3 DNA: TGTGCCAGCACGGACAGCGGTAATAGCAATCAGCCCCAGCATTTT
CDR3 protein: CASTDSGNSNQPQHF

D gene: .
clone size: .
V gene: TRBV5-6
J gene: TRBJ1-5
CDR3 DNA: TGTGCCAGCAGCTCACGGGACCGGCGCAATCAGCCCCAGCATTTT
CDR3 protein: CASSSRDRRNQPQHF

D gene: TRBD1
clone size: .
V gene: TRBV12-3/TRBV12-4
J gene: TRBJ2-1
CDR3 DNA: TGTGCCAGCAGCGACAGGGGGCAGGACTCCTACAATGAGCAGTTATTC
CDR3 protein: CASSDRGQDSYNEQLF

D gene: .
clone size: few
V gene: TRBV7-3
J gene: TRBJ2-7
CDR3 DNA: TGTGCCAGCAGCTTAAAACCCGCCTACGAGCAGTACTTC
CDR3 protein: CASSLKPAYEQYF

D gene: TRBD2
clone size: .
V gene: TRBV20-1
J gene: TRBJ2-7
CDR3 DNA: TGCAGTGCTCTTTCCGGGAGGAAATACGAGCAGTACTTC
CDR3 protein: CSALSGRKYEQYF

D gene: .
clone size: .
V gene: TRBV4-1
J gene: TRBJ2-7
CDR3 DNA: TGCGCCAGCAGCCAAGAAACGGCAGGGCCCTACGAGCAGTACTTC
CDR3 protein: CASSQETAGPYEQYF

D gene: TRBD2
clone size: once
V gene: TRBV6-2/TRBV6-3
J gene: TRBJ2-7
CDR3 DNA: TGTGCCAGCGGACCGGGACTAGCGCTCGAGCAGTACTTC
CDR3 protein: CASGPGLALEQYF

D gene: TRBD1
clone size: few
V gene: TRBV19
J gene: TRBJ1-2
CDR3 DNA: TGTGCCAGTAGTTCGGCATCCGGGACAGGGGGCAACTATGGCTACACCTTC
CDR3 protein: CASSSASGTGGNYGYTF

D gene: TRBD2
clone size: few
V gene: TRBV24-1
J gene: TRBJ2-7
CDR3 DNA: TGTGCCACCAGTGATAACCGCGGGAGGGCCAGCGAGCAGTACTTC
CDR3 protein: CATSDNRGRASEQYF

D gene: .
clone size: few
V gene: TRBV4-1
J gene: TRBJ2-7
CDR3 DNA: TGCGCCAGCAGCCAAGATAGGCTAGCTTACGAGCAGTACTTC
CDR3 protein: CASSQDRLAYEQYF

D gene: .
clone size: few
V gene: TRBV7-9
J gene: TRBJ1-5
CDR3 DNA: TGTGCCAGCAGCTATAGGGGGACTCAGCCCCAGCATTTT
CDR3 protein: CASSYRGTQPQHF

D gene: TRBD2
clone size: .
V gene: TRBV5-6
J gene: TRBJ2-1
CDR3 DNA: TGTGCCAGCAGCTTGGAGGGACAGTTGACTAGCGGGGTCAATGAGCAGTTCTTC
CDR3 protein: CASSLEGQLTSGVNEQFF

D gene: .
clone size: few
V gene: TRBV7-2
J gene: TRBJ2-1
CDR3 DNA: TGTGCCAGCAGCTTAGGAAATCCCCAAGGATCTGAGCAGTTCTTC
CDR3 protein: CASSLGNPQGSEQFF

D gene: .
clone size: few
V gene: TRBV19
J gene: TRBJ1-1
CDR3 DNA: TGTGCCAGTAGTGGGCAGGGCAGACCGAATGCTTTCTTT
CDR3 protein: CASSGQGRPNAFF

D gene: .
clone size: many
V gene: TRBV5-6
J gene: TRBJ2-4
CDR3 DNA: TGTGCCAGCAGTCCTGCGGGATGGAACATTCAGTACTTC
CDR3 protein: CASSPAGWNIQYF